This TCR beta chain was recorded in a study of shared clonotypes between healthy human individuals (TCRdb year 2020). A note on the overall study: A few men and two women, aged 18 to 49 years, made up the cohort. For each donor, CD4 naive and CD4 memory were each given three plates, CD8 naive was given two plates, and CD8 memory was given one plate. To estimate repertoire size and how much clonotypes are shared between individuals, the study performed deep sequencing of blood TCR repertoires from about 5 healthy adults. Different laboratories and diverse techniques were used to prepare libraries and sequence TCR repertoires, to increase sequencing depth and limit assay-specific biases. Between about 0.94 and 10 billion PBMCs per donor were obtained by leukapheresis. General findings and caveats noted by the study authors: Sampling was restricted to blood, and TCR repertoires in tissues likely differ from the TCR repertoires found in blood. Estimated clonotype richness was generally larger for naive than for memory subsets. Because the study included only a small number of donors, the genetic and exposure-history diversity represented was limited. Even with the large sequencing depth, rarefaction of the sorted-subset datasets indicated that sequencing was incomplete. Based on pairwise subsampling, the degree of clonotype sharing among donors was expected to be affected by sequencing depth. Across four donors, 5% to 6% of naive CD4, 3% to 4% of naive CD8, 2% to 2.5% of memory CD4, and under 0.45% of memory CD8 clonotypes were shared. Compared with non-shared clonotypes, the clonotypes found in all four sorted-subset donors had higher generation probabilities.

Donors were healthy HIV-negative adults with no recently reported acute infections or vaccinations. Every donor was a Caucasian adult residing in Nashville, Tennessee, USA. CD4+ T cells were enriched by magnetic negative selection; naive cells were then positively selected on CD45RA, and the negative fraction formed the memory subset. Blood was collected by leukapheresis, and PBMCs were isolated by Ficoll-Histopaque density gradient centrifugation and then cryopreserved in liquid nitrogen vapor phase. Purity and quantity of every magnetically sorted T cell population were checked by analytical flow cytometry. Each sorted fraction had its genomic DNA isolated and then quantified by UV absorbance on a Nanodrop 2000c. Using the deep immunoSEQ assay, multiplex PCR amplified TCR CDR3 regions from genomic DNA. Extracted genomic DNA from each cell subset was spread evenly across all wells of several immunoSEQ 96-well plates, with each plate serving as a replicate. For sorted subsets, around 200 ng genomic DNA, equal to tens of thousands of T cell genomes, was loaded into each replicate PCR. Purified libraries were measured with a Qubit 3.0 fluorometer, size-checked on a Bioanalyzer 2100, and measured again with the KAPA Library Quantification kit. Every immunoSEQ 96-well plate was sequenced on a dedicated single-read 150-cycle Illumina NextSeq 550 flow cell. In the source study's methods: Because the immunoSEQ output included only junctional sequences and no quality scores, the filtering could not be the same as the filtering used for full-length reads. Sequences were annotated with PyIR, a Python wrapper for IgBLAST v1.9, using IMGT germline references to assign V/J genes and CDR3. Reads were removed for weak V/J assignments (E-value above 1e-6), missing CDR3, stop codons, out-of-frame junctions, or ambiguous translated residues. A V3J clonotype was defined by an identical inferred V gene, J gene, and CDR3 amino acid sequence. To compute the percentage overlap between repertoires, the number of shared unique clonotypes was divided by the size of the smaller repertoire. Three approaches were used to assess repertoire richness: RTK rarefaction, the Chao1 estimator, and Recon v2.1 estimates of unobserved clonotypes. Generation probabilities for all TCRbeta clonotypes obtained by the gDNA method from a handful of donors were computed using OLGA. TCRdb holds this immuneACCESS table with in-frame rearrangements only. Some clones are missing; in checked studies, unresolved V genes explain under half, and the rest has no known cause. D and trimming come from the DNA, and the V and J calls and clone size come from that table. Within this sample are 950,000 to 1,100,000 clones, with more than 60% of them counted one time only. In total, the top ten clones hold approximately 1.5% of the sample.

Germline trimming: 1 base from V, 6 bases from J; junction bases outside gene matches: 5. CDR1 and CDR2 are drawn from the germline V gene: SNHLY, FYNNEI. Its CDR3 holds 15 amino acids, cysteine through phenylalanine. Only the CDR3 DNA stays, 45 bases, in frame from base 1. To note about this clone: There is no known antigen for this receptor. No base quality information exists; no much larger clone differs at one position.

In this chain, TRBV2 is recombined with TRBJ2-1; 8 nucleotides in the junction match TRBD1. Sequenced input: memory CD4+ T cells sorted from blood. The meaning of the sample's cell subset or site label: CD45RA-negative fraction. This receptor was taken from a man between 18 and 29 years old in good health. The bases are TGTGCCAGCAGTGAAGAGTCGACAGGGGCCAATGAGCAGTTCTTC. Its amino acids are CASSEESTGANEQFF.